This T cell receptor beta chain came from a study of shared clonotypes between healthy human individuals (dated by TCRdb to 2020 to 2021). About the study as a whole: A few men and two women, aged 18 to 49 years, made up the cohort. For each donor, three plates each were used for CD4 naive and CD4 memory, two plates were used for CD8 naive, and one plate was used for CD8 memory. The study deeply sequenced blood TCR repertoires of five healthy adults to estimate repertoire size and the extent of clonotype sharing between individuals. To increase sequencing depth and limit assay-specific biases, different laboratories used diverse techniques to prepare libraries and sequence TCR repertoires. Per donor, leukapheresis produced somewhere between about 0.94 and 9 billion PBMCs. General study outcomes and caveats: Compared with non-shared clonotypes, clonotypes shared by all four sorted-subset donors had higher generation probabilities. Because the study included only a small number of donors, the genetic and exposure-history diversity represented was limited. Approximately 4.8% of naive CD4, 3.5% of naive CD8, approximately 2.2% of memory CD4, and more than 0.35% of memory CD8 clonotypes were shared across several donors. Pairwise subsampling led to the expectation that sequencing depth would affect the degree of clonotype sharing among donors. Naive subsets generally had larger estimated clonotype richness than memory subsets did. Sampling was restricted to blood, and TCR repertoires in tissues likely differ from the TCR repertoires found in blood. Even with the large sequencing depth, rarefaction of the sorted-subset datasets indicated that sequencing was incomplete.

Using the deep immunoSEQ assay, TCR CDR3 regions were amplified from genomic DNA by multiplex PCR. Extracted genomic DNA from each cell subset was distributed evenly across all wells of several immunoSEQ 96-well plates, and each plate was treated as a replicate. Each replicate PCR for sorted subsets received about 210 ng genomic DNA, equal to roughly 30,000 T cell genomes. The purified libraries were quantified using a Qubit 3.0 fluorometer, sized with a Bioanalyzer 2100, and then quantified again using the KAPA Library Quantification kit. Every immunoSEQ 96-well plate was sequenced on a separate single-read 150-cycle Illumina NextSeq 550 flow cell. The paper's data handling went like this. The immunoSEQ output contained only junctional sequences without quality scores, so filtering could not match that applied to full-length reads. Sequences were annotated with PyIR, a Python wrapper for IgBLAST v1.9, using IMGT germline references to assign V/J genes and CDR3. Reads with weak V/J assignments (E-value above 1e-6), missing CDR3, stop codons, out-of-frame junctions, or ambiguous translated residues were removed. V3J clonotypes were defined as sequences sharing the same inferred V gene, J gene, and CDR3 amino acid sequence. Percentage overlap between repertoires was computed as shared unique clonotypes divided by the size of the smaller repertoire. Richness of each repertoire was evaluated using RTK rarefaction, the Chao1 estimator, and Recon v2.1 estimates of unobserved clonotypes. Generation probabilities were computed with OLGA for all TCRbeta clonotypes obtained by the gDNA method from several donors. TCRdb's version of the immuneACCESS table is confined to in-frame rearrangements and falls short of the full clone set. An unresolved V gene accounts for under half of the shortfall where checked; the remainder is of unknown origin. V, J and clone size are taken as reported in that table, and D and trimming were inferred from the DNA itself. The sample data list some 1.1 million clones, and approximately 75% of these were observed just once. Clones ranked in the top ten supply approximately 0.9% of the sample.

Donors were healthy HIV-negative adults with no recently reported acute infections or vaccinations. All donors were Caucasian adults living in Nashville, Tennessee, USA. CD4+ T cells were enriched by magnetic negative selection; naive cells were then positively selected on CD45RA, and the negative fraction formed the memory subset. Blood was obtained by leukapheresis, after which PBMCs were separated by Ficoll-Histopaque density gradient centrifugation and cryopreserved in liquid nitrogen vapor phase. Purity and quantity of every magnetically sorted T cell population were checked by analytical flow cytometry. From each sorted fraction, genomic DNA was isolated and quantified by UV absorbance on a Nanodrop 2000c. V drops 7 bases and J drops 0 bases, leaving 13 bases in between. The germline V gene encodes CDR1 SGHRS and CDR2 YFSETQ. From its cysteine to its phenylalanine, the CDR3 spans 15 amino acids. Of all the DNA, just the CDR3 is kept, 45 bases in frame from base 1.

With regard to this clone: It has no known antigen specificity. No per-base quality is available; no much larger clone lies one base away.

The V and J segments used are TRBV5-1 and TRBJ2-2; a tentative D call is TRBD2 (6 bases match). The TCR sequence derives from a man aged 18 to 35 in good health. Some clones in this sample may be carry-over from other donors' samples. Source material: memory CD4+ T cells from PBMCs. According to the study, the label for this sample's cell subset or site signals: CD45RA-negative fraction. The CDR3 sequence is CASAPRGANTGELFF. The sequenced DNA: TGCGCCAGCGCCCCGCGGGGAGCGAACACCGGGGAGCTGTTTTTT.